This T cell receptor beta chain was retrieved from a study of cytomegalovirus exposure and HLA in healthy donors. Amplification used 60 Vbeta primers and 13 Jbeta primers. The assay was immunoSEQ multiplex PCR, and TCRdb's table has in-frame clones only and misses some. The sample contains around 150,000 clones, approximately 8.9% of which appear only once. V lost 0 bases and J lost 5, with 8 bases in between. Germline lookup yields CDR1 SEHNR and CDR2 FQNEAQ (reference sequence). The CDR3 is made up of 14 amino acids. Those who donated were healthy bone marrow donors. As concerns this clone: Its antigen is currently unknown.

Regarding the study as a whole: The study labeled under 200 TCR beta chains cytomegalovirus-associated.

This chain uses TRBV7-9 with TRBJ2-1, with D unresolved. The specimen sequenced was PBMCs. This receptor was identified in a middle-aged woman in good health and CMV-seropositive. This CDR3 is CASSLAFPDNEQFF. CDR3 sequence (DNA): TGTGCCAGCAGCTTAGCGTTTCCCGACAATGAGCAGTTCTTC.